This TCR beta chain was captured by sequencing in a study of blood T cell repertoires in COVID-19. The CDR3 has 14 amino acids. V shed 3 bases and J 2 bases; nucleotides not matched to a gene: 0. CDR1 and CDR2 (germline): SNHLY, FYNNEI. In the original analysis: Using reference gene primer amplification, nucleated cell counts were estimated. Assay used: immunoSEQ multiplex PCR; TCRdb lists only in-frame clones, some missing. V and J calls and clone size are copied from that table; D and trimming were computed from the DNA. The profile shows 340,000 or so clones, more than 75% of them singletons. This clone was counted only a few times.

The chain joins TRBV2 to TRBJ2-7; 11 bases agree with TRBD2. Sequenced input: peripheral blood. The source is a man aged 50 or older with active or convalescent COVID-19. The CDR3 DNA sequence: TGTGCCAGCAGTGAGACTAGCGGGACCTACGAGCAGTACTTC. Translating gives CASSETSGTYEQYF.